These 3 T cell receptor beta chains originate from one sample sequenced in a study of cytotoxic CD8 clonotypes in ibrutinib-treated CLL. TCRdb's table, derived via immunoSEQ multiplex PCR, lists solely in-frame clones and lacks some. The repertoire holds about 310,000 clones, almost 80% seen once, with 6.7% in the top ten. Sample: PBMCs, taken before ibrutinib treatment. These receptors came from a human donor with chronic lymphocytic leukemia.

The sample holds a few counts of this clone. This rearrangement joins TRBV29-1 to TRBJ1-2; no firm D call. The V and J ends lost 4 bases and 2 bases respectively, with 11 bases between them. Germline CDR1 is SQVTM and CDR2 is ANQGSEA. This CDR3 spans 13 amino acids. The chain's CDR3 is CSVVGRLNYGYTF. CDR3 sequence (DNA): TGCAGCGTTGTCGGGCGGCTAAACTATGGCTACACCTTC.

This chain links TRBV10-3 with TRBJ2-7; TRBD1 might be the D (6 bases). The CDR3 spans 15 residues. Germline V lookup: CDR1 ENHRY, CDR2 SYGVKD. V was trimmed by 2 bases and J by 4 bases, leaving 15 bases between them. The CDR3 sequence: CAISEGVQGAYEQYF. DNA for the CDR3: TGTGCCATCAGTGAGGGGGTACAGGGCGCGTACGAGCAGTACTTC.

The CDR3: CATSRDYQGGGYTF. The CDR3 bases are TGTGCCACCAGCAGAGATTACCAGGGTGGGGGCTACACCTTC. The chain links TRBV15 to TRBJ1-2, with D maybe TRBD1 (5 bases). The ends were cut back, 0 bases at V and 8 bases at J, with 13 bases in the middle. Germline V gene lookup returns CDR1 LNHNV and CDR2 YYDKDF (reference sequence). The CDR3 contains 14 residues.